The rows below give T cell receptor beta chains drawn from one sample of a study of blood T cell repertoires in COVID-19. The assay was immunoSEQ multiplex PCR, and TCRdb's table has in-frame clones only and misses some. The profile shows roughly 410,000 clones, approximately 89% of them singletons. Material: peripheral blood. The source of these receptors is a woman aged 40 to 49 with COVID-19, enrolled during active disease. Each CDR3 is given with its conserved first and last residue. D genes are given only for firm matches. Clone size is given for some rows only: seen once, a few or many times, or a class if the clone is expanded.

V gene	clone size	D gene	J gene	CDR3 DNA	CDR3 protein
TRBV18	-	-	TRBJ1-6	TGTGCCAGCTCACCGCCGGGACAAGGAAATTCACCCCTCCACTTT	CASSPPGQGNSPLHF
TRBV3-1/TRBV3-2	-	TRBD1	TRBJ1-2	TGTGCCAGCAGCCCGACAGGGGGCGAGGGGGGCTACACCTTC	CASSPTGGEGGYTF
TRBV9	-	-	TRBJ2-7	TGTGCCAGCAATGGGAGGGGGGGAAACGAGCAGTACTTC	CASNGRGGNEQYF
TRBV19	-	-	TRBJ1-4	TGTGCCAGTAGTGTCTGGACAGATGCAACTAATGAAAAACTGTTTTTT	CASSVWTDATNEKLFF
TRBV14	-	TRBD2	TRBJ2-3	TGTGCCAGCAGCCGCAGACTAGCGGGTAGCACAGATACGCAGTATTTT	CASSRRLAGSTDTQYF
TRBV5-6	-	TRBD1	TRBJ1-2	TGTGCCAGCAGCTTAAGGACAGGGGGCTTGGTTAACTATGGCTACACCTTC	CASSLRTGGLVNYGYTF
TRBV7-2	-	-	TRBJ2-3	TGTGCCAGCAGCTTAGCCCCGGGTTCCACAGATACGCAGTATTTT	CASSLAPGSTDTQYF
TRBV5-1	-	-	TRBJ2-5	TGCGCCAGCAGCAGGTCGGGTCGGGAGACCCAGTACTTC	CASSRSGRETQYF
TRBV28	-	TRBD1	TRBJ2-7	TGTGCCAGCAGTGAGTGGGACAGATTCTACGAGCAGTACTTC	CASSEWDRFYEQYF
TRBV3-1/TRBV3-2	-	-	TRBJ1-2	TGTGCCAGCAGCCAAGCGGAGTATGGCTACACCTTC	CASSQAEYGYTF
TRBV19	-	-	TRBJ1-5	TGTGCCACTCTGGGCGGGCGTCGAAGAGGGCAGCCCCAGCATTTT	CATLGGRRRGQPQHF
TRBV28	once	-	TRBJ1-1	TGTGCCACCTGGGGGGAAACTGAAGCTTTCTTT	CATWGETEAFF
TRBV27	-	-	TRBJ2-7	TGTGCCAGCAGTTTGTCAGGGGCGCAACCGCTAGCAAGCGCCGAGCAGTACTTC	CASSLSGAQPLASAEQYF
TRBV5-1	-	TRBD1	TRBJ2-2	TGCGCCAGCGAGGGACAGGGGGTGTTAACCGGGGAGCTGTTTTTT	CASEGQGVLTGELFF
TRBV11-2	-	-	TRBJ1-5	TGTGCCAGCAGCGTGGGGAGTGTTAAGCCCCAGCATTTT	CASSVGSVKPQHF
TRBV25-1	-	-	TRBJ1-5	TGTGCCAGCAGTGAGGGCCAGTATAGCAATCAGCCCCAGCATTTT	CASSEGQYSNQPQHF
TRBV7-2	few	-	TRBJ2-2	TGTGCCAGCAGCTTAGTTCGAGCGAACACCGGGGAGCTGTTTTTT	CASSLVRANTGELFF
TRBV28	-	-	TRBJ2-7	TGTGCCAGCAGTCTATCAACCTACGAGCAGTACTTC	CASSLSTYEQYF
TRBV2	-	-	TRBJ1-2	TGTGCCAGCAGTGAATTTAGCAGACTCTATGGCTACACCTTC	CASSEFSRLYGYTF
TRBV19	-	TRBD2	TRBJ2-1	TGTGCCAGTAGTTTTCGACTAGCGGGAGGGCCGGCGCCTGAGCAGTTCTTC	CASSFRLAGGPAPEQFF
TRBV7-2	-	TRBD1	TRBJ1-5	TGTGCCAGCAGCTTAAGGCAGGGGGATCAGCCCCAGCATTTT	CASSLRQGDQPQHF
TRBV2	-	TRBD1	TRBJ2-1	TGTGCCAGCAGTTATAACAGGGGCAGCCAGAACAATGAGCAGTTCTTC	CASSYNRGSQNNEQFF
TRBV18	-	-	TRBJ1-1	TGTGCCAGCTCACTGACAGCGAACACTGAAGCTTTCTTT	CASSLTANTEAFF
TRBV5-1	-	TRBD2	TRBJ2-1	TGCGCCAGCGGCCACCCGGGGCGGGGGGGAGGTGAGCAGTTCTTC	CASGHPGRGGGEQFF
TRBV5-8	-	-	TRBJ2-4	TGTGCCAGCAGCTTGGGGCAAAACATTCAGTACTTC	CASSLGQNIQYF
TRBV5-6	-	TRBD1	TRBJ2-2	TGTGCCAGCAGCCCCACTTGGACAGGCTCCGGGGAGCTGTTTTTT	CASSPTWTGSGELFF
TRBV3-1/TRBV3-2	-	TRBD1	TRBJ1-4	TGTGCCAGCAGCCAAGATCGTGGGACAGGGGATTCCAAATTCCCAACTAATGAAAAACTGTTTTTT	CASSQDRGTGDSKFPTNEKLFF
TRBV19	-	-	TRBJ2-1	TGTGCCAGTAGTATAAACGCGGGGAGGATCGATGAGCAGTTCTTC	CASSINAGRIDEQFF
TRBV7-9	-	TRBD1	TRBJ1-5	TGTGCCAGCAGCTTATACGGGACAGGATGGGACGGGCCCCAGCATTTT	CASSLYGTGWDGPQHF
TRBV6-4	-	-	TRBJ2-1	TGTGCCAGCAGTGCAGGGGCCGGTCGCAATGAGCAGTTCTTC	CASSAGAGRNEQFF
TRBV6-6	-	-	TRBJ2-1	TGTGCCAGCAGTTATCTGCAGGCCCTCTACAATGAGCAGTTCTTC	CASSYLQALYNEQFF
TRBV5-4	-	TRBD2	TRBJ2-2	TGTGCCAGCAGCAAAGGACTAGCGGGAGTATCTATGGACACCGGGGAGCTGTTTTTT	CASSKGLAGVSMDTGELFF
TRBV3-1/TRBV3-2	-	TRBD2	TRBJ2-3	TGTGCCAGCAGCCAAGATGGGGCGACTAGCGGCACAGATACGCAGTATTTT	CASSQDGATSGTDTQYF
TRBV28	-	-	TRBJ2-1	TGTGCCAGCAGTTTCCCCCCACGGAGCTCCTACAATGAGCAGTTCTTC	CASSFPPRSSYNEQFF
TRBV5-1	-	TRBD1	TRBJ2-7	TGCGCCAGCAGCGTGGGACAGTTCTCCTACGAGCAGTACTTC	CASSVGQFSYEQYF
TRBV11-1	-	-	TRBJ1-1	TGTGCCAGCAGCTTTGACAGAAGTGGAAACACTGAAGCTTTCTTT	CASSFDRSGNTEAFF
TRBV19	-	-	TRBJ2-7	TGTGCCAGTAATCTAGTTGGGAGGGGCAGGGGGCTCTACGAGCAGTACTTC	CASNLVGRGRGLYEQYF
TRBV30	-	-	TRBJ1-6	TGTGCCTGGAGCGCGGGACTGGAAAATTCACCCCTCCACTTT	CAWSAGLENSPLHF
TRBV7-9	-	-	TRBJ1-2	TGTGCCAGCACCGATACCTTTGACAGGTTCTATGGCTACACCTTC	CASTDTFDRFYGYTF
TRBV7-8	-	TRBD1	TRBJ1-1	TGTGCCAGCAGCCGGGACAGTAAGAACACTGAAGCTTTCTTT	CASSRDSKNTEAFF
TRBV5-6	-	-	TRBJ2-1	TGTGCCAGCACCTTACAGCACAATGAGCAGTTCTTC	CASTLQHNEQFF
TRBV11-3	-	-	TRBJ1-1	TGTGCCAGCAGCGCCAGCAGGACTGAAGCTTTCTTT	CASSASRTEAFF
TRBV27	-	-	TRBJ2-7	TGTGCCAGCAGTCCGTCGGGTCTCACCTACGAGCAGTACTTC	CASSPSGLTYEQYF
TRBV5-1	-	TRBD1	TRBJ1-2	TGCGCCAGCAGCCCCGGACAGGGGGCGGGGAGCTATGGCTACACCTTC	CASSPGQGAGSYGYTF
TRBV5-4	-	TRBD1	TRBJ1-6	TGTGCCAGCAGCCAAGGGACAGGGGGCGGTAATTCACCCCTCCACTTT	CASSQGTGGGNSPLHF
TRBV7-9	-	-	TRBJ1-2	TGTGCCAGCACCGCCCTCAGGGATGATGGCTACACCTTC	CASTALRDDGYTF
TRBV2	-	-	TRBJ2-7	TGTGCCAGCAGTCGACTACAGGGAAACGAGCAGTACTTC	CASSRLQGNEQYF
TRBV7-8	-	-	TRBJ2-7	TGTGCCAGCAGCTTACTTACGGAACAGGGATACGAGCAGTACTTC	CASSLLTEQGYEQYF
TRBV4-3	once	-	TRBJ2-1	TGCGCCAGCAGCCAACCAAACTACAATGAGCAGTTCTTC	CASSQPNYNEQFF
TRBV7-2	-	-	TRBJ1-5	TGTGCCAGCAGCTTATGGGGACTCTATAGCAATCAGCCCCAGCATTTT	CASSLWGLYSNQPQHF
TRBV10-3	once	-	TRBJ1-1	TGTGCCATCAGCGGGGTAGGGGGGGGAACTGAAGCTTTCTTT	CAISGVGGGTEAFF
TRBV5-4	-	TRBD2	TRBJ2-5	TGTGCCAGCAGCTTGGAACTAGCGGGATTAGAGACCCAGTACTTC	CASSLELAGLETQYF
TRBV6-5	-	-	TRBJ2-1	TGTGCCAGCAGTTACGGCAGCTCCTACAATGAGCAGTTCTTC	CASSYGSSYNEQFF
TRBV7-9	-	-	TRBJ1-2	TGTGCCAGCAGCTTGGAGCAGGGGATATCAGATGGCTACACCTTC	CASSLEQGISDGYTF
TRBV4-3	-	TRBD2	TRBJ2-3	TGCGCCAGCAGCCAAAGGGCCCTAGCGGGATTCACAGATACGCAGTATTTT	CASSQRALAGFTDTQYF
TRBV3-1/TRBV3-2	few	-	TRBJ1-6	TGTGCCAGCGCTAGCTCCTATAATTCACCCCTCCACTTT	CASASSYNSPLHF
TRBV15	-	-	TRBJ2-1	TGTGCCACCAGCAGAGACCGCAGATCCTACAATGAGCAGTTCTTC	CATSRDRRSYNEQFF